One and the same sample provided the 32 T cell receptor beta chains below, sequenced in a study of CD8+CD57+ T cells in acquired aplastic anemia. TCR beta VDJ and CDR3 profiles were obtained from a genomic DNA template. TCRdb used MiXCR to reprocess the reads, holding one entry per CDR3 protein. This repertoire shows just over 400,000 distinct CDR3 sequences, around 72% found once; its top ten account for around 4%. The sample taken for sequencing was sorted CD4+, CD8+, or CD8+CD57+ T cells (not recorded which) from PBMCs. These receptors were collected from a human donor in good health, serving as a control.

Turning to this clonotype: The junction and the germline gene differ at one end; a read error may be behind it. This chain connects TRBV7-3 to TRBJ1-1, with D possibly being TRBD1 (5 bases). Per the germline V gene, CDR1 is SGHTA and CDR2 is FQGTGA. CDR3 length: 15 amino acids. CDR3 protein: CASSFKSGRSTDAFF. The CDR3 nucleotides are TGTGCCAGCAGTTTTAAGTCGGGGCGGAGCACTGACGCTTTCTTT. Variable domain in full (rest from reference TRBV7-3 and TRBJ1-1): GAGVSQTPSNKVTEKGKYVELRCDPISGHTALYWYRQSLGQGPEFLIYFQGTGAADDSGLPNDRFFAVRPEGSVSTLKIQRTERGDSAVYLCASSFKSGRSTDAFFGQGTRLTVV.

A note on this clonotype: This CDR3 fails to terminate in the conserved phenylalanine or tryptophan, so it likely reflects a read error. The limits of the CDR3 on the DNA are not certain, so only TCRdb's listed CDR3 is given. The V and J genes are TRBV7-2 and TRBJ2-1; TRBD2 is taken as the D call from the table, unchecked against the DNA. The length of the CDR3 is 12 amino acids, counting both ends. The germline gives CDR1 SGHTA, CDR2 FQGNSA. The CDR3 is CASSSEGLEHLY.

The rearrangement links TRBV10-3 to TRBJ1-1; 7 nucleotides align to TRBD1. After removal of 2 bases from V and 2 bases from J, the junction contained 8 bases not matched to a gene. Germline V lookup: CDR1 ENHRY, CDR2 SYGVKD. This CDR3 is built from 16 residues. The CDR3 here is CAISELSRQGNTEAFF. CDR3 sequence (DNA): TGTGCCATCAGTGAGCTCTCCCGACAGGGCAACACTGAAGCTTTCTTT.

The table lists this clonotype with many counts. CDR3 in amino acids: CASSPRRTGDGYEQYF. For the CDR3, the DNA is TGTGCCAGCTCACCACGCCGCACAGGAGATGGCTACGAGCAGTACTTC. The chain combines TRBV18 with TRBJ2-7, with a tentative D call TRBD1 (5 bases). V gave up 1 base and J gave up 3 bases, with 16 bases separating them. Germline V CDR1 and CDR2: KGHSH, LQKENI. There are 16 residues in the CDR3.

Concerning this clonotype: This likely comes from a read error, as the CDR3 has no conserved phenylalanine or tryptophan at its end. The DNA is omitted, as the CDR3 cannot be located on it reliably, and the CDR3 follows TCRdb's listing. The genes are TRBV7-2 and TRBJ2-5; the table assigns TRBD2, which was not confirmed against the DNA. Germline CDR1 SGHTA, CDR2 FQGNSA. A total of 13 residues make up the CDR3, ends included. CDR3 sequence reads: CASSTRGGPTKSI.

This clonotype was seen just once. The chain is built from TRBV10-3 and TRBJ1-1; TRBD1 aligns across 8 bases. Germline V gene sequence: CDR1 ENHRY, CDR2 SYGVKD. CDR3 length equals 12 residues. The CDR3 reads CSSRQGPTEAFF. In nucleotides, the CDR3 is TGTTCTAGTAGACAGGGGCCCACTGAAGCTTTCTTT.

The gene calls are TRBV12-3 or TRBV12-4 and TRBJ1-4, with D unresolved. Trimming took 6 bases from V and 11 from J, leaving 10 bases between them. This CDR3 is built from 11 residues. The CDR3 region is CASSPGEKLFF. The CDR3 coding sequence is TGTGCCAGCAGCCCTGGGGAGAAACTGTTTTTT.

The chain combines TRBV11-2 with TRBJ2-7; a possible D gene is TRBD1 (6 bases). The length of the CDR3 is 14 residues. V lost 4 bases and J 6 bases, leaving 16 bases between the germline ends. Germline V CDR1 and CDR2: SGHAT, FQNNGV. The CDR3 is CASSYGDKFSEQYF. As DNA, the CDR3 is TGTGCCAGCAGCTATGGGGACAAGTTCAGCGAGCAGTACTTC.

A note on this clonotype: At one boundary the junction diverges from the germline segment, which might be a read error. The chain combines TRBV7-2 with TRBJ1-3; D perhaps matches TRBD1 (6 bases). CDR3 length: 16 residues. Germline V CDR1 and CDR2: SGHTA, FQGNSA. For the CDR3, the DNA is TGTGCCAGCAGCGCAGGGGTACACTTCTCTGGAAACATCATATATTTT. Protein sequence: CASSAGVHFSGNIIYF.

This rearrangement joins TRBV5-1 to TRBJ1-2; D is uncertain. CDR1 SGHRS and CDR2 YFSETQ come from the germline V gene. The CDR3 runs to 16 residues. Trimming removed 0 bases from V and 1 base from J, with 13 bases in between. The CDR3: CASSLAEGIHNYGYTF. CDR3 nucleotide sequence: TGCGCCAGCAGCTTGGCAGAAGGTATTCATAACTATGGCTACACCTTC.

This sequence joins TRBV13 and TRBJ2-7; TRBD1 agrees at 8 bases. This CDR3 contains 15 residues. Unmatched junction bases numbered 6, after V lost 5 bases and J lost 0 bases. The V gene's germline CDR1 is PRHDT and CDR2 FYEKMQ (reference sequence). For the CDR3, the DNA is TGTGCCAGCAGCCGGGGACAGGTGAGCTCCTACGAGCAGTACGTC. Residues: CASSRGQVSSYEQYV.

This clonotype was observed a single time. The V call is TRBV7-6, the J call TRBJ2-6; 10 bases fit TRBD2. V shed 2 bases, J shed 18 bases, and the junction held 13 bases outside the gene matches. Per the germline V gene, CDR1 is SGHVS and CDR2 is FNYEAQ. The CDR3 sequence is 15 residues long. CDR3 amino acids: CASSLPLAGANTQTF. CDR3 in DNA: TGTGCCAGCAGCTTACCGCTAGCGGGGGCAAACACCCAGACTTTC.

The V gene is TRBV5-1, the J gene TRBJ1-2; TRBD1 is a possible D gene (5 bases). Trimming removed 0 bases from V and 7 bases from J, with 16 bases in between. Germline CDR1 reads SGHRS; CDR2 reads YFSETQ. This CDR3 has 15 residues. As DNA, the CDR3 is TGCGCCAGCAGCTTGGCGGGGGACCGCGGCAGTGGCTACACCTTC. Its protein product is CASSLAGDRGSGYTF. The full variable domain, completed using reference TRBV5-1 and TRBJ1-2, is KAGVTQTPRYLIKTRGQQVTLSCSPISGHRSVSWYQQTPGQGLQFLFEYFSETQRNKGNFPGRFSGRQFSNSRSEMNVSTLELGDSALYLCASSLAGDRGSGYTFGSGTRLTVV.

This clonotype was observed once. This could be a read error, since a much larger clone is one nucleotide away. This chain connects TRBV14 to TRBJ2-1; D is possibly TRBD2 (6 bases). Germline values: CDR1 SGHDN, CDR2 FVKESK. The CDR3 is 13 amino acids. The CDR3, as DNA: TGTGCCAGCAGCCAAGCAGGCGGGGATGAGCAGTCCTTC. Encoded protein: CASSQAGGDEQSF.

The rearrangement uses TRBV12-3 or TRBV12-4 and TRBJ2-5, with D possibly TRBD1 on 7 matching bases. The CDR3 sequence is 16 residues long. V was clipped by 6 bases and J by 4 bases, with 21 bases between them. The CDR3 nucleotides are TGTGCCAGCAGCATCGCCAAGAACAGGGGAGGAGAGACCCAGTACTTC. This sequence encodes CASSIAKNRGGETQYF.

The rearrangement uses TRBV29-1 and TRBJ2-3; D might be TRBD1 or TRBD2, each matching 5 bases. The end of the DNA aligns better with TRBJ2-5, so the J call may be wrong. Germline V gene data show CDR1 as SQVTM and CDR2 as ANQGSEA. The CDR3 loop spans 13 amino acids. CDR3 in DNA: TGCAGCGTATCTCGGGACGTGGGATCGTCCCAGTACTTC. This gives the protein CSVSRDVGSSQYF.

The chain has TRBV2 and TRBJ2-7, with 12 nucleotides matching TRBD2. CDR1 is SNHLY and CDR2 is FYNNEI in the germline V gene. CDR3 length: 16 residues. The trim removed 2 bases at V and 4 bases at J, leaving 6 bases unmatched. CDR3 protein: CASSEWKTSGSYEQYF. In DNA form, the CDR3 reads TGTGCCAGCAGTGAATGGAAGACTAGCGGGAGTTACGAGCAGTACTTC.

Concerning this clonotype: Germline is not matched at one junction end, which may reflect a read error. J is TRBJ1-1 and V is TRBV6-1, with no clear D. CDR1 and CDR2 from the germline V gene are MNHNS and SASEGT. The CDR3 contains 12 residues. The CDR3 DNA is TGTGCCAGCAGTATGTCAGGCACTGACGCTTTCTTT. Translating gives CASSMSGTDAFF.

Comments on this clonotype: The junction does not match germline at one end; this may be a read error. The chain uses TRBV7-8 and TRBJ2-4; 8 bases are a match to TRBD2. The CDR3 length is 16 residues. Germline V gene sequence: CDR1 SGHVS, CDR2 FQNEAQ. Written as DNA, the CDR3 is TGTGCCAGCAGCTTAGAACCTAGCGGGCTTAAGAACATCCAGTACTTC. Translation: CASSLEPSGLKNIQYF.

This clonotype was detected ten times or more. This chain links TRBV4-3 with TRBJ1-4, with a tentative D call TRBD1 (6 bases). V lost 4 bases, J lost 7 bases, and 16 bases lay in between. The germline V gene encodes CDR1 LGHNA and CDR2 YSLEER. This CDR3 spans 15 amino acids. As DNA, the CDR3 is TGCGCCAGCAGCCGGACGGAGGGGGGACCTGAAAAACTGTTTTTT. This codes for CASSRTEGGPEKLFF.

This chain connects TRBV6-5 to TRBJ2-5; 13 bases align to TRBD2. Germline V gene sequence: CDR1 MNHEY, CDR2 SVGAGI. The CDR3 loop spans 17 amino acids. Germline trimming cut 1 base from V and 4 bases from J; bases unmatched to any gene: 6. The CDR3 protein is CASSYLKLAGGRETQYF. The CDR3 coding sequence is TGTGCCAGCAGTTACTTAAAACTAGCGGGGGGGCGAGAGACCCAGTACTTC.

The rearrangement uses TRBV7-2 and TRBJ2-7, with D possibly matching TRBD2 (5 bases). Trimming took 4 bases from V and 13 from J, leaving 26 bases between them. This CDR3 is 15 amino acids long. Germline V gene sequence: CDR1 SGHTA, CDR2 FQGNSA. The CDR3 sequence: CASSSPGVGVSQYYF. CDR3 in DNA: TGTGCCAGCAGCTCCCCCGGGGTCGGGGTGTCCCAGTACTACTTC.

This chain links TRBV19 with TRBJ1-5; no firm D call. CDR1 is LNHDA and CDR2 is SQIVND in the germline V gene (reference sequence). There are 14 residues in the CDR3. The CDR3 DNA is TGTTTCCGGAGTAAGCAGCAGATCGATCAGCCCCAGCATTTT. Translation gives CFRSKQQIDQPQHF.

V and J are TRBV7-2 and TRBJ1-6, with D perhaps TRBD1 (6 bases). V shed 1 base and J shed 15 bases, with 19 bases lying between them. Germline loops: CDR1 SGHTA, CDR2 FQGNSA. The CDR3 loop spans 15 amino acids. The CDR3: CASSLVEYRVSRLHF. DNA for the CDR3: TGTGCCAGCAGCTTAGTAGAGTACAGGGTTTCGCGCCTCCACTTT.

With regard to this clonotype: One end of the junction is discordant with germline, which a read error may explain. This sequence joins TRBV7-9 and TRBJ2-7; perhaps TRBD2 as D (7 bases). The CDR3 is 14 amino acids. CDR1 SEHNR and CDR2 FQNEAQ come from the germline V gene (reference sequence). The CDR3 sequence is CASSPQWGGNSPLF. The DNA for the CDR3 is TGTGCCAGCAGCCCACAATGGGGGGGCAATTCACCCCTCTTC.

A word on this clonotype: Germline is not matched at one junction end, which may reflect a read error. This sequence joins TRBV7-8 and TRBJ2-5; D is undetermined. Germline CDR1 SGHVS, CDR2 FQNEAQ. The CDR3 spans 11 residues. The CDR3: CASSPHVTQYF. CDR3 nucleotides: TGTGCCAGCAGCCCGCATGTGACCCAGTACTTT.

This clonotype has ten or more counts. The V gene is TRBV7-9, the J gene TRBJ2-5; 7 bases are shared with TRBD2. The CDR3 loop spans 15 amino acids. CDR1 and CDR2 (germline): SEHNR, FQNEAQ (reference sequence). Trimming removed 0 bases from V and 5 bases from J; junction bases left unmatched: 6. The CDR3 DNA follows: TGTGCCAGCAGCTTAGCGCCCCAGGGAGGGGAGACCCAGTACTTC. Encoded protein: CASSLAPQGGETQYF.

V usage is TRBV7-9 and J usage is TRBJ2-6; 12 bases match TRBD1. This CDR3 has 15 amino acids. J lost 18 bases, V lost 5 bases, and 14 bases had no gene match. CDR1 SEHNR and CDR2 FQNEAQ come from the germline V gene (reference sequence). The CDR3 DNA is TGTGCCAGCAGCATAGGTGGGACAGGGGGCTACGTGCAGACTTTC. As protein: CASSIGGTGGYVQTF.

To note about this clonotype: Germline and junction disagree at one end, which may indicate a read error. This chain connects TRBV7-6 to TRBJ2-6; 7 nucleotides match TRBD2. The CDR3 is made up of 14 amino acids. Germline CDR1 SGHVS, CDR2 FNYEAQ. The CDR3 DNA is TGTGCCAGCAGCCCGGGAGGAAGTGCCCACGCCCTGAATTTC. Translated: CASSPGGSAHALNF.

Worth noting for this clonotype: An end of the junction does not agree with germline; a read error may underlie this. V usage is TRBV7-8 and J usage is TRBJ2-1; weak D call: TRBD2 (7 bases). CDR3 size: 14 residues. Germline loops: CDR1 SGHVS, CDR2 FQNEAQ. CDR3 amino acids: CASSLAREGHLHLF. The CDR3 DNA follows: TGTGCCAGCAGCTTGGCCAGGGAGGGACACCTGCATCTCTTC. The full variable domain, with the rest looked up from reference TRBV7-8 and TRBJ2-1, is GAGVSQSPRYKVAKRGQDVALRCDPISGHVSLFWYQQALGQGPEFLTYFQNEAQLDKSGLPSDRFFAERPEGSVSTLKIQRTQQEDSAVYLCASSLAREGHLHLFGPGTRLTVL.

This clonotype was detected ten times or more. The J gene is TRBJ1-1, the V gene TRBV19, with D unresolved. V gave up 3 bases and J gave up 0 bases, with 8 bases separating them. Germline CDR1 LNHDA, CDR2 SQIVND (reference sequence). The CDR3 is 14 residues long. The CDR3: CASSIGGVNTEAFF. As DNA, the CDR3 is TGTGCCAGTAGTATCGGCGGAGTGAACACTGAAGCTTTCTTT.

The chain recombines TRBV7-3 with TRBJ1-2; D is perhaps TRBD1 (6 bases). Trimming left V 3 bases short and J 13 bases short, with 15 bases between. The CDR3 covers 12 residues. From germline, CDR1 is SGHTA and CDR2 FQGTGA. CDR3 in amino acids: CASSLSVRQATF. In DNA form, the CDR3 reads TGTGCCAGCAGCTTGTCAGTACGACAGGCCACCTTC.